This record concerns one T cell receptor (beta chain) sequence. Which antigen it targets is not known. The germline V gene yields SNHLY for CDR1 and FYNNEI for CDR2. Its CDR3 holds 13 amino acids, cysteine through phenylalanine. No DNA is given. The data are from a study of synovial regulatory T cells in juvenile arthritis (dated by TCRdb to between 2015 and 2016). For the study in its entirety: Among the sequenced patients, a few were classified as therapy-naive, methotrexate plus infliximab was given to one, methotrexate was given to about 6, and treatment information was unavailable for one. TCRbeta CDR3 repertoires of blood iaTreg cells, other blood Treg cells and synovial fluid Treg cells from matched patient samples were compared in the study. The TCR repertoire comparisons covered Treg and Teff subsets from about a dozen JIA patients with active disease. Effector T cell subsets were also sequenced in the study cohort for comparisons, but only blood and synovial fluid Treg cells are covered by the Treg dataset alone. The study at large found these results: Across patients, iaTreg TCR repertoires were largely private, and these iaTreg repertoires partially overlapped with synovial Teff and blood CPL repertoires. More CDR3 sequences were shared by synovial Treg cells with iaTreg cells than with other blood Treg cells, and a closer relation was confirmed by Chao-Jaccard similarity. Blood iaTreg cells showed lower TCR diversity than other blood Treg cells, consistent with antigen-driven expansion.

TCR repertoire donors were about eleven juvenile idiopathic arthritis patients with active disease who had not reached inactive disease, 3 polyarticular and 8 oligoarticular. The median age of the TCR-sequenced patients was 11.6 years (range roughly 2.1-22.9), and their median disease duration was around seven years (range 0.2-19.1). The samples used for TCR repertoire analysis were collected at two centres in Italy. Peripheral blood mononuclear cells were separated on a Histopaque-1077 density gradient and then cryopreserved in around 90% FCS with roughly 10% DMSO. Library method: the immunoSEQ multiplex PCR assay. Adaptive Biotechnologies carried out the TCRbeta CDR3 sequencing. The paper's processing steps were these. Repertoire similarity used the Chao-modified Jaccard index and median clonotype overlap from 200 random subsamples at equal sample size. The similarity analyses were run on either productive nucleotide sequences or amino acid sequences translated in silico. Hierarchical clustering with single linkage and t-SNE based on Chao-modified Jaccard distances were used to compare repertoires. Repertoire diversity was quantified with the Renyi index, after sample size normalisation, across a range of alpha values. In TCRdb, the immuneACCESS table is reduced to in-frame sequences with V and J assigned. These tables do not hold every clone; where another copy was compared, an unresolved V gene accounts for under half, and the others remain unexplained. D and trimming were read from the DNA, whereas the V and J calls and clone size are those reported in that table. The sample table on file contains 7,700 or so clones. The ten largest clones represent under 2% of the sample.

The origin of this receptor is a donor aged 2-29 years with juvenile idiopathic arthritis. Recombination joined TRBV2 with TRBJ2-2; TCRdb lists TRBD1, though no DNA is available to test this call. The sequencing input was Treg cells from blood. The cell subset or site label corresponds to: remaining (HLA-DR-negative) circulating blood Treg cells. This receptor carries the CDR3 CASSADREVQLFF.